These 30 T cell receptor beta chains came from one sample sequenced in a study of tumor-infiltrating lymphocytes in primary liver carcinoma. TCR beta cDNA came from about 0.55 ug total RNA, primed with a constant-region primer. Libraries for TCR beta were built through three nested multiplex PCR rounds, which together made up a slightly modified ARM-PCR procedure. TRBV1-TRBV30 forward primers paired with a C-beta reverse primer drove the first two PCR rounds, ten to eleven cycles each. TCRdb itself ran the multiplex PCR reads through MiXCR, one entry per CDR3 protein. The table shows roughly 190,000 distinct CDR3 sequences, with around four fifths occurring only once. The approximately 17-32 mg bulk tissue piece was not sorted before simultaneous RNA and DNA extraction. Material for sequencing was tumor tissue from primary liver carcinoma. Every receptor here comes from a man aged 40-49 years with primary liver carcinoma and hepatitis B virus infection.

As for this clonotype: Compared with germline, one end of the junction differs, possibly owing to a read error. CDR3 amino acids: CASIPGTSSYNDQFF. The CDR3 nucleotides read TGTGCCAGTATCCCTGGGACTTCTTCCTACAATGATCAGTTCTTC. The chain is built from TRBV11-2 and TRBJ2-1; perhaps TRBD2 as D (6 bases). This CDR3 contains 15 residues. CDR1 and CDR2 (germline): SGHAT, FQNNGV.

Of note for this clonotype: Compared with germline, one end of the junction differs, possibly owing to a read error. The chain employs TRBV18 and TRBJ2-1; possible D gene TRBD2, 6 bases. Germline V gives CDR1 KGHSH, CDR2 LQKENI. This CDR3 region has 13 residues. In nucleotides, the CDR3 is TGTGTCAGCTCACCACCAACTAGCTGGGAGCAGTTCTTC. Translated, it gives CVSSPPTSWEQFF.

A note on this clonotype: Because it lacks the conserved phenylalanine or tryptophan at the end, this CDR3 is likely a read error. The rearrangement joins TRBV6-2 or TRBV6-3 to TRBJ1-5; D remains ambiguous. The CDR3 runs 12 residues. Per the germline V gene, CDR1 is MNHEY and CDR2 is SVGEGT. In DNA form, the CDR3 reads TGTACCAGCAACGACCCCAATCAGCCCCAGCATTCT. It encodes CTSNDPNQPQHS.

In nucleotides, the CDR3 is TGTGCCAGCAGCGCTAGTGTCGCAGATACGCAGTATTTT. Translating it yields CASSASVADTQYF. The chain employs TRBV9 and TRBJ2-3; no clear D. V was trimmed by 3 bases and J by 4 bases, leaving 9 bases between them. The CDR3 has 13 residues. Germline V gene lookup returns CDR1 SGDLS and CDR2 YYNGEE.

As regards this clonotype: The CDR3 end shows no conserved phenylalanine or tryptophan, and so a read error is likely. The chain is built from TRBV6-1 and TRBJ2-1; 7 positions match TRBD1. The CDR3 consists of 13 residues. CDR1 and CDR2 from the germline V gene are MNHNS and SASEGT. Here the CDR3 reads CTSSEGTEDEQFI. CDR3 DNA: TGTACCAGCAGTGAAGGGACAGAGGATGAGCAGTTCATC.

In its sample, this clonotype ranks as medium-sized (0.01 to 0.1%). The chain uses TRBV29-1 and TRBJ2-2; D not resolved. Germline loops: CDR1 SQVTM, CDR2 ANQGSEA. The CDR3 totals 14 residues. The ends were cut back, 5 bases at V and 1 base at J, with 11 bases in the middle. This CDR3 is CSVSGPGNTGELFF. DNA for the CDR3: TGCAGCGTTTCCGGGCCGGGGAACACCGGGGAGCTGTTTTTT.

Regarding this clonotype: At one end the junction does not follow the germline gene, possibly because of a read error. The chain joins TRBV6-1 to TRBJ2-4; D might be TRBD1 or TRBD2, each matching 5 bases. Germline V gene data show CDR1 as MNHNS and CDR2 as SASEGT. The CDR3 is 17 residues long. CDR3 DNA: TGTGCCAGCAGTGGAGGTCCTACAAGGGGAGCCAAAAACATTCAGTGCTTC. It yields the protein CASSGGPTRGAKNIQCF.

Remarks on this clonotype: The final CDR3 position lacks the conserved phenylalanine or tryptophan, pointing to a likely read error. V and J are TRBV29-1 and TRBJ2-5; tentative D call: TRBD2 (5 bases). CDR1 and CDR2 (germline): SQVTM, ANQGSEA. This CDR3 spans 15 amino acids. Here the CDR3 DNA reads TGCAACGTTGAATCCTCGGCGGGTAGATCGGAGACCCAGTACTCC. Its translation is CNVESSAGRSETQYS.

Notes on this clonotype: Germline and junction disagree at one end, which may indicate a read error. V is TRBV11-2 and J is TRBJ2-1; 8 bases line up with TRBD2. Germline CDR1 SGHAT, CDR2 FQNNGV. There are 16 residues in the CDR3. CDR3 bases: TGTGCCAGCAACTTAGGGATCGGGAGGGTTGTAAATGAACAGTTATTC. As protein: CASNLGIGRVVNEQLF.

This chain links TRBV7-8 with TRBJ2-7, with no clear D. Germline assignment: CDR1 SGHVS and CDR2 FQNEAQ. The length of the CDR3 is 15 residues. V lost 7 bases, J lost 4 bases, and 20 bases lay in between. CDR3 loop: CASTIRSAPAYEQYF. The CDR3 nucleotides are TGTGCCAGCACGATTCGGTCGGCACCGGCGTACGAGCAGTACTTC.

This rearrangement joins TRBV11-2 to TRBJ2-7, with D perhaps TRBD1 or TRBD2 (5 bases each). Looked up from germline, CDR1 is SGHAT and CDR2 is FQNNGV. The CDR3 has 12 amino acids. Trimming removed 7 bases at V and 3 bases at J, with 10 bases between. The CDR3 reads CASNPGGYEQYV. In nucleotides, the CDR3 is TGTGCCAGCAATCCTGGGGGCTACGAGCAGTACGTC.

The table lists this clonotype with a few counts. Sequence at one end of the junction differs from germline and may be a read error. The chain links TRBV29-1 to TRBJ2-7; possibly TRBD1 or TRBD2 for D (5 bases each). The CDR3 loop spans 16 amino acids. CDR1 and CDR2 from the germline V gene are SQVTM and ANQGSEA. The chain's CDR3 is CSAMTSGTGSPYEQYF. In DNA form, the CDR3 reads TGTAGCGCCATGACTTCTGGGACCGGCTCTCCCTACGAGCAGTACTTC.

This clonotype was counted many times. The CDR3 loop is CASSPGPGTIEQYF. For the CDR3, the DNA is TGTGCCAGCAGCCCGGGACCGGGTACGATAGAGCAGTACTTC. The chain links TRBV5-6 to TRBJ2-7, with D perhaps TRBD1 or TRBD2 (5 bases each). Trimming took off 4 bases at V and 7 bases at J, with 18 bases between the two ends. From germline, CDR1 is SGHDT and CDR2 YYEEEE. The CDR3 is 14 amino acids.

This clonotype was found many times. The rearrangement links TRBV29-1 to TRBJ2-4, with unresolved D. The CDR3 covers 11 residues. Trimming left V 4 bases short and J 6 bases short, with 7 bases between. Germline V CDR1 and CDR2: SQVTM, ANQGSEA. CDR3 amino acids: CSVGALNIQYF. The CDR3 DNA reads as TGCAGCGTTGGGGCTTTAAACATTCAGTACTTC.

Concerning this clonotype itself: Mismatch with germline at one junction end may stem from a read error. The chain is built from TRBV4-2 and TRBJ1-2, with 7 bases lining up with TRBD1. Germline CDR1 and CDR2: LGHNA and YNFKEQ. This CDR3 is built from 18 residues. In DNA, the CDR3 is TGTGCCAACAGCCGATCCTCCAGGGGGGGGGGCGCGTCCTATGGCTACACCTTC. Its protein is CANSRSSRGGGASYGYTF.

About this clonotype: Lacking the conserved final phenylalanine or tryptophan, this CDR3 likely reflects a read error. The CDR3 DNA sequence: TGTGCCACCTCGATACCAAGCACATATACGCAGTATCTT. Amino acids: CATSIPSTYTQYL. The J gene is TRBJ2-3, the V gene TRBV6-5; D uncertain. This CDR3 comprises 13 residues. Germline loops: CDR1 MNHEY, CDR2 SVGAGI.

Points on this clonotype: At one of its ends the junction is not consistent with the germline gene, which may arise from a read error. The rearrangement joins TRBV28 to TRBJ2-5, with D possibly being TRBD2 (5 bases). Germline V gives CDR1 MDHEN, CDR2 SYDVKM. This CDR3 comprises 13 residues. The CDR3 region is CVSCPRGPETQYF. The CDR3 DNA sequence: TGTGTCAGCTGTCCCCGGGGTCCGGAGACCCAGTACTTC.

To note about this clonotype: One junction end disagrees with the germline gene, perhaps due to a read error. This sequence joins TRBV6-2 or TRBV6-3 and TRBJ2-7; 8 nucleotides match TRBD2. From germline, CDR1 is MNHEY and CDR2 SVGEGT. The CDR3 consists of 14 residues. The CDR3 bases are TGTGCCAGCAGCTACTTACTAGCGGACTGCGAGCACTACTTC. As protein: CASSYLLADCEHYF.

Details on this clonotype: The junction departs from germline at one end; a sequencing error may be responsible. The chain employs TRBV5-5 and TRBJ2-2; 10 bases are a match to TRBD2. Germline assignment: CDR1 SGHKS and CDR2 YYEKEE (reference sequence). CDR3 length: 15 residues. The CDR3 nucleotides are TGTGCCGGCACTGGGACTAGCGTCTACACCGGGGAGCTTTTTTTT. Translated: CAGTGTSVYTGELFF.

As regards this clonotype: The junction differs from germline at one of its ends, possibly a read error. This chain joins TRBV11-1 and TRBJ2-4, with 9 bases fitting TRBD2. From germline, CDR1 is SGHAT and CDR2 FQDESV (reference sequence). CDR3 length: 17 residues. This CDR3 reads CTSSYLGASGTKNIQYF. DNA for the CDR3: TGTACCAGCAGCTATCTCGGGGCTAGCGGGACCAAAAACATTCAGTACTTC.

Worth noting for this clonotype: The CDR3 carries no conserved terminal phenylalanine or tryptophan, so it likely arises from a read error. The DNA is omitted, as the CDR3 cannot be located on it reliably, and the CDR3 follows TCRdb's listing. The chain's CDR3 is CSVTSSSYEHYS. The V call is TRBV29-1, the J call TRBJ2-7. From its first to its last residue, the CDR3 has 12 amino acids. CDR1 and CDR2 (germline): SQVTM, ANQGSEA.

In the case of this clonotype: The CDR3 does not close with the conserved phenylalanine or tryptophan, likely indicating a read error. The chain combines TRBV29-1 with TRBJ2-5; 9 bases agree with TRBD2. CDR1 is SQVTM and CDR2 is ANQGSEA in the germline V gene. This CDR3 comprises 13 residues. The CDR3 reads CSAQTSGPMAQYV. The CDR3 region has the DNA TGCAGTGCCCAGACTAGCGGACCCATGGCCCAGTACGTC.

Remarks on this clonotype: One end of the junction is discordant with germline, which a read error may explain. This chain connects TRBV5-1 to TRBJ2-1, with 9 bases aligning to TRBD1. CDR1 is SGHRS, CDR2 YFSETQ, per germline. This CDR3 is 14 amino acids long. CDR3 DNA sequence: TGCGCCACCAGCTCGACAGGGGGGAACAATGAGCAGTTCTTC. Translating it yields CATSSTGGNNEQFF.

Comments on this clonotype: One junction end disagrees with the germline gene, perhaps due to a read error. This sequence joins TRBV29-1 and TRBJ2-1; D perhaps matches TRBD1 (6 bases). This CDR3 is 12 amino acids long. The V gene's germline CDR1 is SQVTM and CDR2 ANQGSEA. Written as DNA, the CDR3 is TGTAGCGCGGTGAGGGGGAAAAATGAGCAGTTCTTC. It is translated as CSAVRGKNEQFF.

On this clonotype itself: One junction end disagrees with the germline gene, perhaps due to a read error. The J gene is TRBJ2-4, the V gene TRBV11-1; 9 nucleotides align to TRBD2. The germline CDR1 and CDR2 sequences are SGHAT and FQDESV (reference sequence). There are 17 residues in the CDR3. CDR3 loop: CASIFPGTSLTKNIRYF. The CDR3 nucleotides are TGTGCCAGCATCTTTCCCGGGACTAGCTTGACCAAAAACATTCGGTACTTC.

Remarks on this clonotype: This CDR3 fails to terminate in the conserved phenylalanine or tryptophan, so it likely reflects a read error. The J gene is TRBJ2-1, the V gene TRBV24-1; D ambiguous. The CDR3 totals 13 residues. Trimming removed 6 bases from V and 9 bases from J, with 14 bases in between. Germline V CDR1 and CDR2: KGHDR, SFDVKD. This CDR3 is CATSRFSTGEQFL. The DNA of the CDR3 is TGTGCCACCAGTCGCTTTTCGACGGGTGAGCAGTTCTTG.

To note about this clonotype: This CDR3 fails to terminate in the conserved phenylalanine or tryptophan, so it likely reflects a read error. The chain employs TRBV11-2 and TRBJ2-3; D could derive from TRBD1 or TRBD2 (5 bases each). Germline CDR1 reads SGHAT; CDR2 reads FQNNGV. The germline V and J ends were trimmed by 5 bases and 2 bases, with 14 bases remaining between them. The CDR3 runs 15 residues. CDR3 amino acids: CASSPGGGLTDTQYL. In DNA form, the CDR3 reads TGTGCCAGCAGCCCCGGTGGGGGTCTCACAGATACGCAGTATCTT.

A word on this clonotype: A read error may produce the germline difference seen at one junction end. The genes are TRBV5-6 and TRBJ2-1; possible D gene TRBD2, 6 bases. Germline CDR1 SGHDT, CDR2 YYEEEE. The CDR3 spans 16 residues. In DNA, the CDR3 is TGTACCAGCAGCTTGGATTTGGCGGGAATCGGCGGCGAGCAGATCTTC. The encoded protein is CTSSLDLAGIGGEQIF.

This clonotype was recorded once. The junction differs from germline at one of its ends, possibly a read error. This rearrangement joins TRBV5-1 to TRBJ1-1; D is unclear. This CDR3 comprises 14 residues. In germline, CDR1 is SGHRS, CDR2 YFSETQ. CDR3 nucleotides: TGCGTCAGCAGCTTGGACGGCATGAACACTGAAACCTTCTTT. This gives the protein CVSSLDGMNTETFF.

Remarks on this clonotype: Sequence at one end of the junction differs from germline and may be a read error. This chain uses TRBV4-3 with TRBJ2-5; 11 bases agree with TRBD2. Germline assignment: CDR1 LGHNA and CDR2 YSLEER. The CDR3 covers 17 residues. The DNA for the CDR3 is TGCGCCAGCAGCCAAGCGGCTAGCGGGAGGAGTGGTGAGACCCATCACTTC. This encodes CASSQAASGRSGETHHF.